A selection of T cell receptor beta chains follows, all from one sample in a study of PD-L1 blockade in urothelial cancer. TCRdb's table, derived via immunoSEQ multiplex PCR, lists solely in-frame clones and lacks some. Of over 100,000 clones in the sample, 75% to 95% were seen once. The sample consisted of PBMCs, taken around atezolizumab (anti-PD-L1) treatment. Receptors originate from a man in his sixties with urothelial cancer. Each CDR3 is given with its conserved first and last residue. The D gene is left open where the match is weak. The size entry is marked missing in some rows and otherwise reads once, few, many or a size class.

TRBJ2-1,TRBV7-8,-,-,TGTGCCATCACTCCAGGGTCTCTGGGCAATGAGCAGTTCTTC,CAITPGSLGNEQFF
TRBJ1-2,TRBV28,-,-,TGTGCCAGCAGTTCCGAACCCATAAGCCACTATGGCTACACCTTC,CASSSEPISHYGYTF
TRBJ2-2,TRBV29-1,-,-,TGCAGCGTTGAGAGGTCCGGGGAGCTGTTTTTT,CSVERSGELFF
TRBJ1-5,TRBV4-1,TRBD1,-,TGCGCCAGCAGCCAAGAGACAGGGTTTCAGCCCCAGCATTTT,CASSQETGFQPQHF
TRBJ2-3,TRBV7-3,-,-,TGTGCCAGCAGCCCCACCGGGGGCACAGATACGCAGTATTTT,CASSPTGGTDTQYF
TRBJ1-2,TRBV6-4,-,-,TGTGCCAGCAGTGACTCGGCGGGGTATGGCTACACCTTC,CASSDSAGYGYTF
TRBJ2-2,TRBV5-4,-,-,TGTGCCAGCAGCTTGGAGCCCCAAGAAACCGGGGAGCTGTTTTTT,CASSLEPQETGELFF
TRBJ2-7,TRBV19,TRBD1,-,TGTGCCAGTAGTACCACCCTACAGGGGAACGAGCAGTACTTC,CASSTTLQGNEQYF
TRBJ2-1,TRBV11-2,-,-,TGTGCCAGCTCCCGAGGGCGGGACAGTGAGCAGTTCTTC,CASSRGRDSEQFF
TRBJ2-7,TRBV6-1,TRBD2,-,TGTGCCAGCAGGGCGGGACTAGCGGGAACCTACGAGCAGTACTTC,CASRAGLAGTYEQYF
TRBJ1-1,TRBV30,TRBD1,-,TGTGCCTGCGGACAGGGCTGGGACACTGAAGCTTTCTTT,CACGQGWDTEAFF
TRBJ2-7,TRBV7-9,-,-,TGTGCCAGCAGCTTAGGAGCTTCCAACGAGCAGTACTTC,CASSLGASNEQYF
TRBJ1-5,TRBV2,-,few,TGTGCCAGCAGGATAAGCAAGGGGTTTAGTCAGCCCCAGCATTTT,CASRISKGFSQPQHF
TRBJ2-2,TRBV5-6,-,-,TGTGCCAGCAGCTTTCGACTACCTGGCGGGGAGCTGTTTTTT,CASSFRLPGGELFF
TRBJ1-5,TRBV6-1,-,-,TGTGCCAGCAGTGACGGGACAAGTAACCTTAATCAGCCCCAGCATTTT,CASSDGTSNLNQPQHF
TRBJ2-7,TRBV6-1,TRBD1,-,TGTGCCAGCAGAACCGGGACAGGGTCTTACGAGCAGTACTTC,CASRTGTGSYEQYF
TRBJ2-1,TRBV9,TRBD2,-,TGTGCCAGCAGCGTAGCCGGCGGGGGGCGCAATGAGCAGTTCTTC,CASSVAGGGRNEQFF
TRBJ1-2,TRBV6-5,-,-,TGTGCCAGCAGTTACACAGCTGTTAAACCTAACTATGGCTACACCTTC,CASSYTAVKPNYGYTF
TRBJ1-1,TRBV30,-,-,TGTGCCTGGAGTACAACGAACACTGAAGCTTTCTTT,CAWSTTNTEAFF
TRBJ2-7,TRBV5-1,-,once,TGCGCCAGCAGCCCCGAGAGTAACGAGCAGTACTTC,CASSPESNEQYF
TRBJ2-3,TRBV4-3,-,few,TGCGCCAGCAGCTCCACGGTGGCGGGGTGGGCAGATACGCAGTATTTT,CASSSTVAGWADTQYF
TRBJ2-5,TRBV11-3,-,-,TGTGCCAGCAGCTTAGGGGCCAAAGAGACCCAGTACTTC,CASSLGAKETQYF